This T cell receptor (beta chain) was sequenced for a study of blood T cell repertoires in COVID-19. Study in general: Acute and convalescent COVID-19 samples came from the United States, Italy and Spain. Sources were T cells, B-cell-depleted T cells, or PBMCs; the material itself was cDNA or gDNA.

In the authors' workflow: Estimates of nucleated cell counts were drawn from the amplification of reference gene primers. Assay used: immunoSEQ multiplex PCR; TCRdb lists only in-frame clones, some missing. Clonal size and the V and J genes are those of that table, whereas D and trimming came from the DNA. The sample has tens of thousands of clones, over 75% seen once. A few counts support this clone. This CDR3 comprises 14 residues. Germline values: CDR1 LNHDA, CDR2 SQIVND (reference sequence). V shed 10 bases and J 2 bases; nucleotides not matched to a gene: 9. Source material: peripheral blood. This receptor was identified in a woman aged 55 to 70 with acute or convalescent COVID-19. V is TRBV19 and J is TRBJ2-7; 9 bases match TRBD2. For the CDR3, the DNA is TGTGCCAATATTCGCGGGGGGGTAACCTACGAGCAGTACTTC. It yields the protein CANIRGGVTYEQYF.